The 18 T cell receptor beta chains given below trace back to one sample, sequenced in a study of blood T cell repertoires in COVID-19. The table came from immunoSEQ multiplex PCR; TCRdb's copy has only in-frame clones and leaves some out. Of roughly 200,000 clones in the sample, around four fifths were seen once. The sequenced material came from peripheral blood. These receptors came from a man in his forties with active or convalescent COVID-19.

The CDR3 is CAWSVPAWGPEFF. The CDR3 region has the DNA TGTGCCTGGAGTGTACCCGCCTGGGGCCCTGAGTTCTTC. The V gene is TRBV30, the J gene TRBJ2-1; a possible D gene is TRBD1 (5 bases). Germline lookup yields CDR1 GTSNPN and CDR2 SVGIG (reference sequence). Trimming shortened V by 0 bases and J by 14 bases, and 17 bases separated the two germline ends. The CDR3 length is 13 residues.

This chain links TRBV6-6 with TRBJ2-7; a weak D match, TRBD2 (6 bases). CDR1 is MNHNY and CDR2 is SVGAGI in the germline V gene (reference sequence). CDR3 length: 15 amino acids. The V end lost 2 bases, the J end lost 0 bases, and 11 bases lay between the germline ends. CDR3 sequence: CASSYQRVDSYEQYF. CDR3 coding DNA: TGTGCCAGCAGTTACCAGCGGGTGGACTCCTACGAGCAGTACTTC.

The genes are TRBV4-1 and TRBJ2-3; 7 bases agree with TRBD2. V gave up 0 bases and J gave up 2 bases; unmatched junction bases: 8. This CDR3 region has 17 residues. Germline values: CDR1 MGHRA, CDR2 YSYEKL. CDR3 protein: CASSQDGLAVSTDTQYF. CDR3 nucleotide sequence: TGCGCCAGCAGCCAAGACGGGCTAGCGGTATCCACAGATACGCAGTATTTT.

The chain has TRBV9 and TRBJ1-1, with 8 bases matching TRBD1. This CDR3 region has 15 residues. CDR1 and CDR2 (germline): SGDLS, YYNGEE. V was pared by 3 bases and J by 1 base, with 5 bases of the junction left unmatched. CDR3 sequence: CASSERTGTNTEAFF. CDR3 DNA: TGTGCCAGCAGCGAACGGACAGGGACGAACACTGAAGCTTTCTTT.

The V call is TRBV6-1, the J call TRBJ1-5, with 7 positions matching TRBD1. Losses at the gene ends were 2 bases for V and 3 bases for J; bases not matched to a gene: 4. The germline V gene encodes CDR1 MNHNS and CDR2 SASEGT. The CDR3 spans 15 residues. CDR3 in amino acids: CASSEMGQNNQPQHF. The CDR3 DNA sequence: TGTGCCAGCAGTGAAATGGGACAGAACAATCAGCCCCAGCATTTT.

The rearrangement uses TRBV6-2 or TRBV6-3 and TRBJ2-7, with D hard to call. The V gene lost 2 bases and the J gene lost 2 bases, with 7 bases spanning the gap. Germline values: CDR1 MNHEY, CDR2 SVGEGT. The CDR3 totals 13 residues. CDR3 sequence: CASSYRQAYEQYF. Here the CDR3 DNA reads TGTGCCAGCAGTTACCGACAAGCCTACGAGCAGTACTTC.

This clone was detected only a few times. This chain connects TRBV5-1 to TRBJ1-3; 7 positions agree with TRBD1. The CDR3 runs to 14 residues. The V gene end was trimmed by 4 bases and the J gene end by 4 bases; junction bases not matched to a gene: 5. CDR1 is SGHRS and CDR2 is YFSETQ in the germline V gene. CDR3 nucleotide sequence: TGCGCCAGCAGCCCAGTGACAGGGGGAAACACCATATATTTT. This encodes CASSPVTGGNTIYF.

This clone was observed once. This chain links TRBV25-1 with TRBJ2-1; D gene unclear. V was pared by 4 bases and J by 4 bases, with 5 bases between. Germline lookup yields CDR1 MGHDK and CDR2 SYGVNS. The CDR3 contains 12 residues. CDR3 DNA sequence: TGTGCCAGCAGTGCTCTATACAATGAGCAGTTCTTC. Translated, it gives CASSALYNEQFF.

The V call is TRBV6-5, the J call TRBJ2-6; D is perhaps TRBD2 (5 bases). V was shortened by 2 bases and J by 1 base, with 6 bases between the two germline ends. The CDR3 loop spans 15 amino acids. The germline V gene has CDR1 MNHEY and CDR2 SVGAGI. CDR3 residues: CASSYEGSGANVLTF. The DNA of the CDR3 is TGTGCCAGCAGTTACGAGGGATCTGGGGCCAACGTCCTGACTTTC.

The chain employs TRBV13 and TRBJ2-1, with a weak D call TRBD2 (5 bases). From germline, CDR1 is PRHDT and CDR2 FYEKMQ (reference sequence). Between the trimmed V and J ends, which lost 4 bases and 4 bases, there was a span of 17 bases. The CDR3 covers 16 residues. The CDR3 spells CASSSPHGMDYNEQFF. CDR3 in DNA: TGTGCCAGCAGCTCCCCACACGGGATGGATTACAATGAGCAGTTCTTC.

The chain is built from TRBV19 and TRBJ1-1; D is unclear. The germline CDR1 and CDR2 sequences are LNHDA and SQIVND (reference sequence). This CDR3 is built from 12 residues. The V gene lost 1 base and the J gene lost 3 bases, with 3 bases spanning the gap. CDR3 region: CASSIADTEAFF. The DNA for the CDR3 is TGTGCCAGTAGTATAGCCGACACTGAAGCTTTCTTT.

This rearrangement joins TRBV19 to TRBJ2-7; 10 bases are shared with TRBD2. The V gene end was trimmed by 6 bases and the J gene end by 2 bases; junction bases not matched to a gene: 1. Germline CDR1 is LNHDA and CDR2 is SQIVND (reference sequence). This CDR3 comprises 13 residues. The CDR3 reads CASSSGRAYEQYF. The DNA for the CDR3 is TGTGCCAGTAGCAGCGGGAGGGCCTACGAGCAGTACTTC.

This clone was seen a few times. The chain uses TRBV7-2 and TRBJ1-2; no clear D. CDR1 and CDR2 (germline): SGHTA, FQGNSA. The CDR3 spans 14 residues. Deletions cut 1 base from V and 3 bases from J, with 9 bases between. CDR3 nucleotide sequence: TGTGCCAGCAGCTTAGACAGTTTCGACTATGGCTACACCTTC. It translates to CASSLDSFDYGYTF.

The chain joins TRBV30 to TRBJ1-4; weak D call: TRBD1 (5 bases). V shed 2 bases and J shed 8 bases, with 12 bases lying between them. The CDR3 is 13 amino acids. Per germline, CDR1 GTSNPN and CDR2 SVGIG (reference sequence). For the CDR3, the DNA is TGTGCCTGGAGTCCCTCGGGGGAAGAAAAACTGTTTTTT. It encodes CAWSPSGEEKLFF.

The V and J genes are TRBV27 and TRBJ1-2; possibly TRBD1 for D (6 bases). This CDR3 has 14 amino acids. Trimming removed 0 bases at V and 8 bases at J, with 13 bases between. The germline gives CDR1 MNHEY, CDR2 SMNVEV (reference sequence). CDR3 nucleotides: TGTGCCAGCAGTTTATCACAGGGTCCGGGCGGCTACACCTTC. Residues: CASSLSQGPGGYTF.

The chain joins TRBV11-1 to TRBJ2-3, with D possibly being TRBD2 (6 bases). Looked up from germline, CDR1 is SGHAT and CDR2 is FQDESV (reference sequence). This CDR3 region has 15 residues. V lost 5 bases and J lost 5, with 17 bases in between. The CDR3: CASSPRLGAVDTQYF. CDR3 coding DNA: TGTGCCAGCAGCCCCCGACTAGGAGCGGTAGATACGCAGTATTTT.

The chain links TRBV30 to TRBJ1-6; 7 nucleotides match TRBD1. Germline-derived CDR1 and CDR2 are GTSNPN and SVGIG (reference sequence). The V and J ends lost 2 bases and 9 bases, in that order; junction bases with no gene match: 13. This CDR3 is built from 16 residues. For the CDR3, the DNA is TGTGCCTGGAGTTTAACCTTAGGGGGCGCCGGTTCACCCCTCCACTTT. Translating gives CAWSLTLGGAGSPLHF.

CDR3 nucleotides: TGTGCCAGCAGTGTTTCGGGAAATTCACCCCTCCACTTT. It specifies CASSVSGNSPLHF. The chain has TRBV25-1 and TRBJ1-6; D remains ambiguous. This CDR3 contains 13 residues. Trimming removed 4 bases from V and 7 bases from J, with 8 bases in between. Germline V gene data show CDR1 as MGHDK and CDR2 as SYGVNS.